This is a list of T cell receptor beta chains from one sample in a study of T cells in Graves' hyperthyroidism and ophthalmopathy. Via MiXCR, TCRdb re-called the multiplex PCR reads, giving one row per CDR3 protein. The sample holds approximately 700,000 distinct CDR3 sequences, 16% seen once. The sequencing sample was made of blood. These receptors were taken from a man younger than 35 with Graves' hyperthyroidism. CDR3s include the opening cysteine and the closing phenylalanine or tryptophan. A D gene is named only where the DNA matches it firmly. Not every row has a clone size; where given, it reads once, few, many or a size class.

j_call | clone_size | v_call | d_call | cdr3_nt | cdr3_aa
TRBJ2-3 | many | TRBV20-1 | TRBD2 | TGCAGTGCCAGGTCGGGAGGGCCCACAGATACGCAGTATTTT | CSARSGGPTDTQYF
TRBJ2-1 | many | TRBV12-3/TRBV12-4 | TRBD1 | TGTGCCAGCAGTACCGGACAGGGCAATGAGCAGTTCTTC | CASSTGQGNEQFF
TRBJ2-4 | NA | TRBV11-1 | NA | TGTGCCAGCAGCTTAGGGGGGCGAATGGGGAACATTCAGTACTTC | CASSLGGRMGNIQYF
TRBJ1-1 | NA | TRBV4-2 | NA | TGTGCCAGCAGCCAAGAATCAGGACTTGAAGCTTTCTTT | CASSQESGLEAFF
TRBJ1-5 | NA | TRBV6-2/TRBV6-3 | NA | TGTGCCAGCAGTTACGGGAATTGGCCCCAGCATTTT | CASSYGNWPQHF
TRBJ2-1 | many | TRBV28 | NA | TGTGCCAGCACCTTAGGGCCCTTCTCGGGGGAGCAGTTCTTC | CASTLGPFSGEQFF
TRBJ2-7 | NA | TRBV5-1 | NA | TGCGCCAGCAGCTCCTCCGCCGGGAGTAACGAGCAGTACTTC | CASSSSAGSNEQYF
TRBJ1-1 | many | TRBV7-9 | NA | TGTGCCAGCAGTTCCACTGGGATGAACACTGAAGCTTTCTTT | CASSSTGMNTEAFF
TRBJ2-1 | many | TRBV7-9 | NA | TGTGCCAGCACCCCAACCGGGGGCTCCTACAATGAGCAGTTCTTC | CASTPTGGSYNEQFF
TRBJ1-2 | NA | TRBV6-1 | NA | TGTGCCAGCAGTGCTAGCAGGGACGTCGGCTACACCTTC | CASSASRDVGYTF
TRBJ2-1 | many | TRBV2 | TRBD2 | TGTGCCAGCAGTGAAGCGGGGACTAGCGGGAGGCACTACAATGAGCAGTTCTTC | CASSEAGTSGRHYNEQFF
TRBJ2-5 | few | TRBV12-3/TRBV12-4 | NA | TGTGCCAGCACCCAAAGGGTTGGCGAGACCCAGTACTTC | CASTQRVGETQYF
TRBJ2-3 | many | TRBV7-9 | TRBD2 | TGTGCCAGCAGCCGCCCCGGACTAGCGGGAGTAGATACGCAGTATTTT | CASSRPGLAGVDTQYF
TRBJ2-1 | few | TRBV20-1 | NA | TGCAGTGCTAGGCAATTGACTAGTGGTGAGCAGTTCTTC | CSARQLTSGEQFF
TRBJ1-1 | NA | TRBV19 | TRBD1 | TGTGCCAGTAGTACCCTCCTGACAGGGAGGACTGAAGCTTTCTTT | CASSTLLTGRTEAFF
TRBJ2-1 | NA | TRBV4-1 | TRBD2 | TGCGCCAGCAGCCAAGTCCCTAGCGGGAGATCGTCCTACAATGAGCAGTTCTTC | CASSQVPSGRSSYNEQFF
TRBJ2-1 | many | TRBV18 | TRBD2 | TGTGCCAGCTCACTTGGGACTAGCGGGAGCTACTCCTACAATGAGCAGTTCTTC | CASSLGTSGSYSYNEQFF
TRBJ1-4 | once | TRBV2 | NA | TGTGCCTCGAAAACCCGACGGGCTGCGACTAATGAAAAACTGTTTTTT | CASKTRRAATNEKLFF
TRBJ1-1 | few | TRBV20-1 | NA | TGCAGTGCTAGAGGGGTAGGGTTGGACACTGAAGCTTTCTTT | CSARGVGLDTEAFF
TRBJ2-7 | many | TRBV2 | TRBD1 | TGTGCCAGCAGTAGGGGACAGGGATTCGGCGAGCAGTACTTC | CASSRGQGFGEQYF
TRBJ2-5 | NA | TRBV29-1 | NA | TGCAGCGTTGGCCTCGCGGAGACCCAGTACTTC | CSVGLAETQYF
TRBJ2-1 | many | TRBV10-3 | TRBD2 | TGTGCCATCAGTGAGTCGAGGGGCGGGAGGGCCGCTGAGCAGTTCTTC | CAISESRGGRAAEQFF
TRBJ2-5 | many | TRBV2 | TRBD1 | TGTGCCAGCACCAAAACGGGACAGGGGATAGAGACCCAGTACTTC | CASTKTGQGIETQYF
TRBJ2-1 | NA | TRBV27 | NA | TGTGCCAGCAGTCCCTACTCGACGGTGGCGGGTGAGCAGTTCTTC | CASSPYSTVAGEQFF
TRBJ2-1 | few | TRBV5-6 | NA | TGTGCCAGCAGCTCGATCGCGGGGCCCTACAATGAGCAGTTCTTC | CASSSIAGPYNEQFF
TRBJ2-3 | many | TRBV29-1 | NA | TGCAGCGTTGCTGGGACCCTCAAGGGCACAGATACGCAGTATTTT | CSVAGTLKGTDTQYF
TRBJ2-1 | NA | TRBV9 | NA | TGTGCCAGCAGCGTATCGTTTCCTCCCTACAATGAGCAGTTCTTC | CASSVSFPPYNEQFF
TRBJ1-1 | many | TRBV12-3/TRBV12-4 | TRBD1 | TGTGCCAGCAGTCGAACAGGGGGTCGGAACACTGAAGCTTTCTTT | CASSRTGGRNTEAFF
TRBJ2-7 | NA | TRBV20-1 | TRBD1 | TGCAGTGCTTATACAGGGGAGACCTACGAGCAGTACTTC | CSAYTGETYEQYF
TRBJ2-7 | NA | TRBV5-4 | TRBD1 | TGTGCCAGCAGCTTGGCCGGGACAGGGTTGGTAGAGCAGTACTTC | CASSLAGTGLVEQYF
TRBJ2-1 | few | TRBV20-1 | TRBD2 | TGCAGTGCCGAGCTAGGGACTAGCGGGACTAATGAGCAGTTCTTC | CSAELGTSGTNEQFF
TRBJ1-1 | NA | TRBV12-3/TRBV12-4 | NA | TGTGCCAGCAGTTTTTTCGACGGGACGGGCAGTGAAGCTTTCTTT | CASSFFDGTGSEAFF
TRBJ2-7 | few | TRBV4-1 | TRBD1 | TGCGCCAGCAGCCACGCCGCGCAGGACAGGGGAGGCGAGCAGTACTTC | CASSHAAQDRGGEQYF
TRBJ2-2 | NA | TRBV3-1 | NA | TGTGCCAGCTCCTCGGACAAACTCCGGGCCGGGGAGCTGTTTTTT | CASSSDKLRAGELFF
TRBJ2-3 | many | TRBV6-1 | TRBD2 | TGTGCCAGCAGCTCTAGCGGGGCCACTAGCACAGATACGCAGTATTTT | CASSSSGATSTDTQYF
TRBJ2-7 | many | TRBV6-1 | TRBD1 | TGTGCCAGCGCAATACAGGGGTACGAGCAGTACTTC | CASAIQGYEQYF
TRBJ1-1 | many | TRBV6-1 | NA | TGTGCCGCTCACCGATTGAACACTGAAGCTTTCTTT | CAAHRLNTEAFF
TRBJ1-4 | NA | TRBV9 | NA | TGTGCCAGCAGCCTCAGTGCAACTAATGGAAAACTGTTTTTT | CASSLSATNGKLFF
TRBJ2-2 | NA | TRBV30 | NA | TGTGCCTGGAGTGTACTGGGCGGGGAGCTGTTTTTT | CAWSVLGGELFF
TRBJ2-7 | many | TRBV28 | TRBD1 | TGTGCCAGCAGTTTCCGGGACAGGCCCTACGAGCAGTACTTC | CASSFRDRPYEQYF
TRBJ2-3 | NA | TRBV6-2/TRBV6-3 | NA | TGTGCCAGCAGTTACGGGATAGCAGATACGCAGTATTTT | CASSYGIADTQYF
TRBJ2-7 | NA | TRBV7-2 | TRBD2 | TGTGCCAGCAGCTCGGCGGGACTAGCGGGAGTCCTTCCTTGGCGCGAGCAGTACTTC | CASSSAGLAGVLPWREQYF
TRBJ2-4 | many | TRBV2 | TRBD1 | TGTGCCAGCAGTGAAGACAGGGGCGCCATTCAGTACTTC | CASSEDRGAIQYF
TRBJ2-7 | few | TRBV30 | TRBD2 | TGTGCCTGGAGTATCGGAGCGGGACGCGAGCAGTACTTC | CAWSIGAGREQYF
TRBJ2-1 | NA | TRBV13 | NA | TGTGCCAGCAGGAGTAGGGCGCAGGGGCTCTACAATGAGCAGTTCTTC | CASRSRAQGLYNEQFF
TRBJ1-1 | NA | TRBV13 | NA | TGTGCCAGCAGCAAGCAGACAGAGAACACTGAAGCTTTCTTT | CASSKQTENTEAFF
TRBJ2-3 | NA | TRBV18 | NA | TGTGCCAGCTCACCACCAACCCCAAAAGAACCCTCGCGTAGGACAGATACGCAGTATTTT | CASSPPTPKEPSRRTDTQYF
TRBJ2-7 | NA | TRBV7-2 | NA | TGTGCCAGCAGCCCTAGAGTATACTCCTACGAGCAGTACTTC | CASSPRVYSYEQYF
TRBJ2-7 | many | TRBV20-1 | NA | TGCAGTGCTAGAAACCTATACTCCTACGAGCAGTACTTC | CSARNLYSYEQYF
TRBJ2-1 | many | TRBV30 | NA | TGTGCCTGGAGTGTGTTCTCCTACAATGAGCAGTTCTTC | CAWSVFSYNEQFF
TRBJ2-2 | many | TRBV27 | NA | TGTGCCAGCAGTTTATATTCCTGGGCAGCCACCGGGGAGCTGTTTTTT | CASSLYSWAATGELFF